The 25 T cell receptor beta chains listed next were all sequenced from one sample in a study of monozygotic twins with inflammatory bowel disease. Reprocessing the 5' RACE reads, TCRdb reports a single entry for every CDR3 protein and omits DNA. The sample includes 150,000 to 200,000 distinct CDR3 sequences. The sequencing sample was made of blood. Receptor source: a human donor with ulcerative colitis or Crohn's disease, or a healthy co-twin of an affected twin (not recorded which).

The chain links TRBV30 to TRBJ1-5; TCRdb's D gene call, TRBD1, goes unchecked for lack of DNA. The CDR3 length is 14 residues. Germline V CDR1 and CDR2: GTSNPN, SVGIG (reference sequence). The chain's CDR3 is CAWSVSGRNQPQHF.

The V gene is TRBV5-1, the J gene TRBJ2-3; the D call of TRBD1 rests on TCRdb alone, since no DNA is present to check it. This CDR3 has 15 amino acids. Germline V gene data show CDR1 as SGHRS and CDR2 as YFSETQ. The CDR3 region is CASSWGQVFTDTQYF. The complete variable domain, with remaining parts taken from reference TRBV5-1 and TRBJ2-3, reads KAGVTQTPRYLIKTRGQQVTLSCSPISGHRSVSWYQQTPGQGLQFLFEYFSETQRNKGNFPGRFSGRQFSNSRSEMNVSTLELGDSALYLCASSWGQVFTDTQYFGPGTRLTVL.

The chain is built from TRBV30 and TRBJ1-5. Germline V CDR1 and CDR2: GTSNPN, SVGIG (reference sequence). This CDR3 comprises 14 residues. CDR3 region: CAWMLQGGGQPQHF.

The chain carries TRBV19 and TRBJ2-1; TCRdb proposes TRBD1, but this gene call is untestable without DNA. This CDR3 has 13 residues. Per the germline V gene, CDR1 is LNHDA and CDR2 is SQIVND (reference sequence). This chain's CDR3 is CASSAPILNEQFF.

J is TRBJ2-7 and V is TRBV5-6; TCRdb gives TRBD1 as the D gene, but with no DNA this cannot be confirmed. CDR1 and CDR2 from the germline V gene are SGHDT and YYEEEE. The CDR3 runs 14 residues. The CDR3 spells CASSRRDGSYEQYF.

The gene calls are TRBV7-9 and TRBJ2-7. The germline V gene encodes CDR1 SEHNR and CDR2 FQNEAQ (reference sequence). CDR3 length: 14 residues. The CDR3 loop is CASSLIGQRYEQYF. The whole variable domain, filled in from reference TRBV7-9 and TRBJ2-7, reads DTGVSQNPRHKITKRGQNVTFRCDPISEHNRLYWYRQTLGQGPEFLTYFQNEAQLEKSRLLSDRFSAERPKGSFSTLEIQRTEQGDSAMYLCASSLIGQRYEQYFGPGTRLTVT.

The chain couples TRBV5-1 to TRBJ2-5. CDR1 and CDR2 from the germline V gene are SGHRS and YFSETQ. The CDR3 is made up of 14 amino acids. CDR3 region: CASSLVKAWETQYF. Supplemented by reference TRBV5-1 and TRBJ2-5, the full variable domain reads KAGVTQTPRYLIKTRGQQVTLSCSPISGHRSVSWYQQTPGQGLQFLFEYFSETQRNKGNFPGRFSGRQFSNSRSEMNVSTLELGDSALYLCASSLVKAWETQYFGPGTRLLVL.

CDR3 in amino acids: CASSPQFAGSKNIQYF. The chain combines TRBV18 with TRBJ2-4; the D call of TRBD2 rests on TCRdb alone, since no DNA is present to check it. CDR3 size: 16 residues. Per germline, CDR1 KGHSH and CDR2 LQKENI.

This CDR3 reads CATRDRGPSQPQHF. The chain has TRBV15 and TRBJ1-5; lacking DNA, the TRBD1 call made by TCRdb goes unchecked. The CDR3 loop spans 14 amino acids. Germline V gene lookup returns CDR1 LNHNV and CDR2 YYDKDF (reference sequence). The full variable domain, completed using reference TRBV15 and TRBJ1-5, is DAMVIQNPRYQVTQFGKPVTLSCSQTLNHNVMYWYQQKSSQAPKLLFHYYDKDFNNEADTPDNFQSRRPNTSFCFLDIRSPGLGDTAMYLCATRDRGPSQPQHFGDGTRLSIL.

The chain recombines TRBV7-2 with TRBJ2-3; without DNA, the TCRdb call of TRBD1 cannot be checked. The V gene's germline CDR1 is SGHTA and CDR2 FQGNSA. This CDR3 has 15 amino acids. The CDR3 here is CASSLGNQGRGTQYF.

The chain combines TRBV7-9 with TRBJ2-7; TCRdb outputs TRBD2, but without DNA this stays unchecked. The CDR3 is 17 amino acids. CDR1 SEHNR and CDR2 FQNEAQ come from the germline V gene (reference sequence). This CDR3 is CASSSTALLAGDYEQYF.

The chain recombines TRBV3-1 with TRBJ1-6. CDR3 length: 17 residues. Germline CDR1 reads LGHDT; CDR2 reads YNNKEL (reference sequence). CDR3 residues: CASSQGVRSSYNSPLHF.

The rearrangement links TRBV14 to TRBJ2-1. In germline, CDR1 is SGHDN, CDR2 FVKESK. This CDR3 has 12 residues. This CDR3 is CASSPGLDEQFF.

This chain links TRBV7-6 with TRBJ1-3. CDR3 length: 13 residues. Germline-derived CDR1 and CDR2 are SGHVS and FNYEAQ. This CDR3 reads CASSLLGGNTIYF.

V is TRBV28 and J is TRBJ2-7. The CDR3 extends over 14 amino acids. In germline, CDR1 is MDHEN, CDR2 SYDVKM. The CDR3 sequence is CASSLDSSLYEQYF.

The gene calls are TRBV5-1 and TRBJ1-1. This CDR3 has 13 amino acids. From germline, CDR1 is SGHRS and CDR2 YFSETQ. CDR3 region: CASSSTRNPEAFF.

The chain has TRBV14 and TRBJ1-1. Germline assignment: CDR1 SGHDN and CDR2 FVKESK. The CDR3 is made up of 14 amino acids. CDR3 amino acids: CASSQDLQNQKAFF.

The rearrangement links TRBV10-3 to TRBJ2-3; TCRdb proposes TRBD2, but this gene call is untestable without DNA. Germline V CDR1 and CDR2: ENHRY, SYGVKD. The CDR3 sequence is 16 residues long. CDR3 amino acids: CAISEPGLAGTDTQYF.

The rearrangement links TRBV11-3 to TRBJ1-2; with no DNA, the TCRdb D assignment of TRBD1 cannot be verified. The germline gives CDR1 SGHNT, CDR2 YENEEA. This CDR3 is 15 amino acids long. CDR3: CASRLNRRNNYGYTF.

This chain connects TRBV7-7 to TRBJ2-2; no DNA is available, so the TRBD1 call from TCRdb remains unchecked. The V gene's germline CDR1 is SSHAT and CDR2 FNYEAQ (reference sequence). This CDR3 region has 14 residues. The CDR3 is CASSIGGSAGELFF.

The genes are TRBV5-5 and TRBJ1-2; with no DNA, the TCRdb D assignment of TRBD1 cannot be verified. This CDR3 is built from 18 residues. CDR1 and CDR2 (germline): SGHKS, YYEKEE (reference sequence). The CDR3 loop reads CASSLLYGDRSVNYGYTF.

The chain uses TRBV18 and TRBJ2-3; TCRdb names TRBD2, which stays unverified in the absence of DNA. This CDR3 contains 15 residues. Germline CDR1 reads KGHSH; CDR2 reads LQKENI. CDR3: CASSDQTGTSGISYF. Using reference TRBV18 and TRBJ2-3 for the parts outside the CDR3, the full variable domain is NAGVMQNPRHLVRRRGQEARLRCSPMKGHSHVYWYRQLPEEGLKFMVYLQKENIIDESGMPKERFSAEFPKEGPSILRIQQVVRGDSAAYFCASSDQTGTSGISYFGPGTRLTVL.

The chain employs TRBV6-2 or TRBV6-3 and TRBJ1-2; TCRdb calls TRBD1, which cannot be checked without DNA. Germline CDR1 is MNHEY and CDR2 is SVGEGT. This CDR3 has 13 residues. The chain's CDR3 is CASSSGPYYGYTF.

This rearrangement joins TRBV5-1 to TRBJ1-1; TCRdb names TRBD1, which stays unverified in the absence of DNA. The CDR3 consists of 15 residues. Germline assignment: CDR1 SGHRS and CDR2 YFSETQ. The CDR3 region is CASSLQWTGGTEAFF.

The chain carries TRBV20-1 and TRBJ2-5; the TCRdb call, TRBD2, lacks DNA for checking. This CDR3 contains 13 residues. CDR1 and CDR2 from the germline V gene are DFQATT and SNEGSKA (reference sequence). The CDR3 here is CSLFVAEQETQYF.